One sample yielded the 29 T cell receptor beta chains listed below, sequenced in a study of blood T cell repertoires in COVID-19. TCRdb keeps only in-frame clones here, not all; method: immunoSEQ multiplex PCR. Here the sample spans some 75,000 clones, 80% being singletons. The sample consisted of peripheral blood. These receptors were taken from a man in his forties or fifties with COVID-19, enrolled during active disease.

The CDR3 nucleotides read TGTGCCAGCATTCCCCTAGCGGGAGGGGCAGATACGCAGTATTTT. Residues: CASIPLAGGADTQYF. This chain links TRBV2 with TRBJ2-3; TRBD2 matches at 12 bases. Germline CDR1 SNHLY, CDR2 FYNNEI. The trim removed 7 bases at V and 4 bases at J, leaving 6 bases unmatched. The CDR3 is 15 residues long.

The rearrangement uses TRBV10-1 and TRBJ2-1, with D tentatively TRBD2 (5 bases). This CDR3 comprises 11 residues. Trimming cost V 4 bases and J 10 bases, with 8 bases left between them. CDR1 is WNHNN and CDR2 is SYGVQD in the germline V gene (reference sequence). The CDR3 bases are TGCGCCAGCAGTGGAGGCGGGGAGCAGTTCTTC. Residues: CASSGGGEQFF.

The rearrangement joins TRBV7-8 to TRBJ2-1; 13 bases are shared with TRBD2. J gave up 8 bases and V 5 bases, and 9 bases lay outside the gene matches. CDR1 and CDR2 (germline): SGHVS, FQNEAQ. CDR3 length: 16 amino acids. The CDR3 sequence: CASSARTSGSGDEQFF. CDR3 nucleotides: TGTGCCAGCAGCGCACGGACTAGCGGGAGTGGGGATGAGCAGTTCTTC.

The chain carries TRBV7-2 and TRBJ2-7, with TRBD1 identical over 12 bases. CDR3 length equals 15 residues. With V trimmed by 4 bases and J by 6 bases, 7 bases remained unmatched. Per the germline V gene, CDR1 is SGHTA and CDR2 is FQGNSA. The CDR3 bases are TGTGCCAGCAGCTCGTGGGACAGGGGGCTTCGCGAGCAGTACTTC. Protein sequence: CASSSWDRGLREQYF.

The CDR3 DNA sequence: TGTGCCAGCAGCCAACCCACAGGGGGTGGGAGGGCCATCGGCGAGCAGTACTTC. This gives the protein CASSQPTGGGRAIGEQYF. The genes are TRBV4-2 and TRBJ2-7, with D possibly being TRBD1 (8 bases). V dropped 2 bases and J dropped 6 bases, with 26 bases sitting between them. CDR3 length equals 18 residues. Germline assignment: CDR1 LGHNA and CDR2 YNFKEQ.

J is TRBJ2-7 and V is TRBV28; possibly TRBD2 for D (6 bases). The germline V and J ends were trimmed by 5 bases and 4 bases, with 12 bases remaining between them. The CDR3 is 13 amino acids. Germline CDR1 MDHEN, CDR2 SYDVKM. The CDR3 is CASSAGFTYEQYF. In DNA, the CDR3 is TGTGCCAGCAGTGCGGGGTTCACTTACGAGCAGTACTTC. Combining the CDR3 with reference TRBV28 and TRBJ2-7 gives the whole variable domain DVKVTQSSRYLVKRTGEKVFLECVQDMDHENMFWYRQDPGLGLRLIYFSYDVKMKEKGDIPEGYSVSREKKERFSLILESASTNQTSMYLCASSAGFTYEQYFGPGTRLTVT.

The chain is built from TRBV30 and TRBJ2-1; TRBD2 is a possible D gene (5 bases). The V and J ends lost 2 bases and 7 bases respectively, with 12 bases between them. This CDR3 contains 13 residues. From germline, CDR1 is GTSNPN and CDR2 SVGIG (reference sequence). The CDR3 bases are TGTGCCTGGAGTCCTTGGACTTTGAATGAGCAGTTCTTC. As protein: CAWSPWTLNEQFF.

The rearrangement links TRBV21-1 to TRBJ2-5; the table's TRBD1 call for D was not verified on the DNA. TRBV21-1 is a pseudogene. The CDR3 is 14 residues long. CDR3: CASRGGRAQETQYF. Here the CDR3 DNA reads TGTGCCAGTCGCGGTGGCAGGGCGCAAGAGACCCAGTACTTC.

This rearrangement joins TRBV1 to TRBJ2-3; TRBD2, the table's D call, was not compared with the DNA. TRBV1 is labeled a pseudogene. The CDR3 spans 11 residues. CDR3 nucleotide sequence: TGCGGCGGCCCGCTAGAAGATACGCAGTATTTT. Amino acid sequence: CGGPLEDTQYF.

The gene calls are TRBV2 and TRBJ2-1; 10 positions match TRBD2. Germline V CDR1 and CDR2: SNHLY, FYNNEI. Trimming at V came to 7 bases and at J to 4 bases, leaving 7 bases not matched to a gene. The length of the CDR3 is 15 residues. The CDR3 loop reads CASKRTSGFYNEQFF. For the CDR3, the DNA is TGTGCCAGCAAACGGACTAGCGGATTTTACAATGAGCAGTTCTTC. The full variable domain, its missing parts supplied by reference TRBV2 and TRBJ2-1, is EPEVTQTPSHQVTQMGQEVILRCVPISNHLYFYWYRQILGQKVEFLVSFYNNEISEKSEIFDDQFSVERPDGSNFTLKIRSTKLEDSAMYFCASKRTSGFYNEQFFGPGTRLTVL.

The rearrangement joins TRBV6-2 or TRBV6-3 to TRBJ2-1; 12 bases line up with TRBD2. Losses at the gene ends were 5 bases for V and 4 bases for J; bases not matched to a gene: 6. Per germline, CDR1 MNHEY and CDR2 SVGEGT. This CDR3 has 16 amino acids. The CDR3 spells CASSTGLAGLYNEQFF. The CDR3 nucleotides are TGTGCCAGCAGTACCGGACTAGCGGGATTATACAATGAGCAGTTCTTC.

V and J are TRBV2 and TRBJ2-7; no definite D call. V shed 7 bases and J shed 2 bases, with 6 bases lying between them. The CDR3 has 11 residues. Germline loops: CDR1 SNHLY, CDR2 FYNNEI. Here the CDR3 reads CASTQTYEQYF. The CDR3 DNA reads TGTGCCAGCACGCAGACCTACGAGCAGTACTTC.

This rearrangement joins TRBV19 to TRBJ1-5; D not certain. The CDR3 is 14 residues long. Germline V CDR1 and CDR2: LNHDA, SQIVND (reference sequence). The V end lost 1 base, the J end lost 4 bases, and 8 bases lay between the germline ends. The chain's CDR3 is CASSIGADNQPQHF. The DNA of the CDR3 is TGTGCCAGTAGTATAGGGGCAGATAATCAGCCCCAGCATTTT.

The V call is TRBV6-1, the J call TRBJ2-7; D is perhaps TRBD2 (5 bases). CDR1 is MNHNS and CDR2 is SASEGT in the germline V gene. The CDR3 is 12 amino acids. Between the trimmed V and J ends, which lost 3 bases and 7 bases, there was a span of 10 bases. The CDR3 reads CASSDGGREQYF. CDR3 DNA sequence: TGTGCCAGCAGTGACGGAGGACGGGAGCAGTACTTC.

In this sample, this clone turned up a few times. The V and J genes are TRBV15 and TRBJ1-5, with a tentative D call TRBD1 (6 bases). The V gene lost 0 bases and the J gene lost 2 bases, with 8 bases spanning the gap. The CDR3 is made up of 15 amino acids. CDR1 is LNHNV, CDR2 YYDKDF, per germline (reference sequence). CDR3 region: CATSRDWGRNQPQHF. In DNA form, the CDR3 reads TGTGCCACCAGCAGAGATTGGGGGCGCAATCAGCCCCAGCATTTT. Together with reference TRBV15 and TRBJ1-5, the CDR3 gives the full variable domain: DAMVIQNPRYQVTQFGKPVTLSCSQTLNHNVMYWYQQKSSQAPKLLFHYYDKDFNNEADTPDNFQSRRPNTSFCFLDIRSPGLGDTAMYLCATSRDWGRNQPQHFGDGTRLSIL.

The chain uses TRBV5-4 and TRBJ2-7, with 8 bases identical to TRBD2. J lost 3 bases, V lost 2 bases, and 7 bases had no gene match. The length of the CDR3 is 15 residues. Germline values: CDR1 SGHNT, CDR2 YYREEE (reference sequence). CDR3 loop: CASSLSSGRNYEQYF. The CDR3 nucleotides read TGTGCCAGCAGCTTATCTAGCGGGCGTAACTACGAGCAGTACTTC.

This clone was picked up one time. The J gene is TRBJ2-2, the V gene TRBV5-8; D perhaps matches TRBD1 (6 bases). The V gene's germline CDR1 is SGHTS and CDR2 YDEGEE. The CDR3 totals 16 residues. Trimming removed 4 bases from V and 3 bases from J, with 16 bases in between. CDR3 in amino acids: CASSVNRDKYTGELFF. CDR3 coding DNA: TGTGCCAGCAGCGTTAACCGGGACAAGTACACCGGGGAGCTGTTTTTT.

This chain connects TRBV29-1 to TRBJ1-1; the match to TRBD1 covers 9 bases. The trim removed 8 bases at V and 4 bases at J, leaving 11 bases unmatched. The CDR3 has 14 residues. CDR1 SQVTM and CDR2 ANQGSEA come from the germline V gene. The CDR3 sequence is CSTQSTGGGTEAFF. The CDR3 DNA reads as TGCAGCACTCAGAGTACAGGGGGCGGCACTGAAGCTTTCTTT.

As regards this clone: An end of the junction does not agree with germline; a read error may underlie this. The chain is built from TRBV4-1 and TRBJ1-2; TRBD1 aligns across 7 bases. The CDR3 is made up of 15 amino acids. Looked up from germline, CDR1 is MGHRA and CDR2 is YSYEKL. CDR3 sequence reads: CASRQGQVGNYGYTF. In DNA, the CDR3 is TGCGCCAGCAGACAAGGACAGGTTGGAAACTATGGCTACACCTTC.

This chain connects TRBV7-8 to TRBJ1-2; no definite D call. The CDR3 extends over 13 amino acids. Deletions cut 1 base from V and 4 bases from J, with 7 bases between. Germline V gene data show CDR1 as SGHVS and CDR2 as FQNEAQ. CDR3 sequence: CASSLGGSYGYTF. CDR3 sequence (DNA): TGTGCCAGCAGCTTAGGAGGGTCCTATGGCTACACCTTC.

The chain couples TRBV7-9 to TRBJ1-1; D gene ambiguous. CDR3 length equals 12 residues. The germline V and J ends were trimmed by 6 bases and 6 bases, with 11 bases remaining between them. Germline assignment: CDR1 SEHNR and CDR2 FQNEAQ (reference sequence). CDR3 nucleotide sequence: TGTGCCAGCAGTAGTAGCTTGGCTGAAGCTTTCTTT. This encodes CASSSSLAEAFF.

The V gene is TRBV19, the J gene TRBJ1-1, with TRBD1 matching 9 bases. The CDR3 is 14 amino acids. Germline CDR1 and CDR2: LNHDA and SQIVND (reference sequence). V was clipped by 4 bases and J by 5 bases; unmatched bases: 5. The CDR3 bases are TGTGCCAGTAGTACTACAGGGGGCTGGACTGAAGCTTTCTTT. It translates to CASSTTGGWTEAFF.

This clone was counted a single time. The chain carries TRBV6-5 and TRBJ2-7; 7 positions match TRBD2. Germline V lookup: CDR1 MNHEY, CDR2 SVGAGI. CDR3 length: 14 residues. With 2 bases clipped from V and 7 bases from J, the junction kept 8 bases outside the gene matches. CDR3 amino acids: CASSYPGRGGEQYF. The CDR3 DNA reads as TGTGCCAGCAGTTACCCGGGTCGCGGGGGAGAGCAGTACTTC.

This chain uses TRBV11-2 with TRBJ2-4; 10 positions match TRBD1. This CDR3 has 16 residues. Per the germline V gene, CDR1 is SGHAT and CDR2 is FQNNGV. Losses at the gene ends were 2 bases for V and 5 bases for J; bases not matched to a gene: 6. The CDR3 nucleotides read TGTGCCAGCAGCTTAACCGGGACAGGGGTTGAAAACATTCAGTACTTC. Translation gives CASSLTGTGVENIQYF.

This clone was seen only once. The CDR3 coding sequence is TGTGCCAGCAGTATTGGACTAGCGGGAGGGGGCGAGCAGTACTTC. Residues: CASSIGLAGGGEQYF. J is TRBJ2-7 and V is TRBV7-6, with TRBD2 matching 15 bases. The V gene's germline CDR1 is SGHVS and CDR2 FNYEAQ. The CDR3 extends over 15 amino acids. With V trimmed by 6 bases and J by 6 bases, 6 bases remained unmatched.

This clone occurred a few times. CDR3 sequence: CASSQGDFDRENYGYTF. The DNA for the CDR3 is TGTGCCAGCAGCCAGGGGGATTTTGACAGGGAGAACTATGGCTACACCTTC. The chain joins TRBV4-2 to TRBJ1-2, with 7 bases matching TRBD1. This CDR3 comprises 17 residues. After removal of 3 bases from V and 2 bases from J, the junction contained 12 bases not matched to a gene. Germline V gene sequence: CDR1 LGHNA, CDR2 YNFKEQ.

This chain links TRBV21-1 with TRBJ2-1; no check of the table's D call, TRBD2, against the DNA was made. TRBV21-1 is labeled a pseudogene. This CDR3 region has 15 residues. The DNA for the CDR3 is TGTGCCAGCAGCAAAGGTCTAGCGGGGGACAATGAGCAGTTCTTC. Translated, it gives CASSKGLAGDNEQFF.

V gene TRBV25-1 combines with J gene TRBJ1-3, with D hard to call. V was shortened by 8 bases and J by 4 bases, with 6 bases between the two germline ends. The germline V gene encodes CDR1 MGHDK and CDR2 SYGVNS. CDR3 length: 11 residues. The CDR3 sequence is CASQLGNTIYF. The CDR3 DNA is TGTGCCAGCCAACTCGGAAACACCATATATTTT. Full variable domain (outside the CDR3, taken from reference TRBV25-1 and TRBJ1-3): EADIYQTPRYLVIGTGKKITLECSQTMGHDKMYWYQQDPGMELHLIHYSYGVNSTEKGDLSSESTVSRIRTEHFPLTLESARPSHTSQYLCASQLGNTIYFGEGSWLTVV.

The chain is built from TRBV11-2 and TRBJ1-3; the match to TRBD1 covers 10 bases. Trimming took 4 bases from V and 5 from J; bases not matched to a gene: 2. Germline V lookup: CDR1 SGHAT, CDR2 FQNNGV. The CDR3 runs 14 residues. CDR3 nucleotides: TGTGCCAGCAGCTCGGACAGGGGGAGAAACACCATATATTTT. Protein sequence: CASSSDRGRNTIYF.